This TCR beta chain was found in a study of PD-1 blockade in classical Hodgkin lymphoma. Study results and limitations: Only CD4+ TCR diversity, not CD8+, had risen significantly by C4D1. Whoever responded completely had baseline diversity much like that seen in newly diagnosed patients.

The CDR3 length is 12 residues. Germline CDR1 SNHLY, CDR2 FYNNEI. Trimming removed 10 bases at V and 3 bases at J, with 9 bases between. TCRdb's table, derived via immunoSEQ multiplex PCR, lists solely in-frame clones and lacks some. The sample has about 27,000 clones, under 85% seen once. All patients relapsed after autologous stem cell transplantation, and brentuximab vedotin exposure varied. A remark on this clone: The antigen remains unidentified.

The starting material was peripheral blood mononuclear cells (PBMCs), obtained before the second cycle of nivolumab. V and J are TRBV2 and TRBJ2-2; no reliable D call. The receptor comes from a human donor with classical Hodgkin lymphoma. CDR3 in DNA: TGTGCCACGAAGGCGGACACCGGGGAGCTGTTTTTT. Translation: CATKADTGELFF.